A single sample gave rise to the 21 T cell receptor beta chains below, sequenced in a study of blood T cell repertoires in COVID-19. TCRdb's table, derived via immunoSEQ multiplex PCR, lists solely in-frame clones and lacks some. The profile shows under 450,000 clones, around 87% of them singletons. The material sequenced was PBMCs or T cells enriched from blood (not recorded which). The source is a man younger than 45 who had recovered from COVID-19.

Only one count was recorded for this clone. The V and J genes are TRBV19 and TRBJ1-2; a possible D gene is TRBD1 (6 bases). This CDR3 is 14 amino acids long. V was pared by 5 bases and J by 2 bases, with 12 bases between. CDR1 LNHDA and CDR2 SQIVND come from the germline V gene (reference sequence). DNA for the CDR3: TGTGCCAGTAGTGTACAGGGAATCAACTATGGCTACACCTTC. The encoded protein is CASSVQGINYGYTF.

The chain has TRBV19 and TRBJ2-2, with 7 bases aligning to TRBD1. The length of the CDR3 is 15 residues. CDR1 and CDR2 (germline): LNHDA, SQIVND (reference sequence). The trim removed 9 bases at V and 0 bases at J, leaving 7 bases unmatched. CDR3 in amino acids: CASQTGTANTGELFF. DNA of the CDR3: TGTGCCAGCCAGACCGGGACAGCGAACACCGGGGAGCTGTTTTTT.

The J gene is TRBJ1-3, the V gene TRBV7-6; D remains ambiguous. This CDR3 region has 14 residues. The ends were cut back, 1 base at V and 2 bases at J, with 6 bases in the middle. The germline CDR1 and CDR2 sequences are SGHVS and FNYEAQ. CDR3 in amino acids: CASSLGAAGNTIYF. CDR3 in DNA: TGTGCCAGCAGCTTAGGAGCGGCTGGAAACACCATATATTTT.

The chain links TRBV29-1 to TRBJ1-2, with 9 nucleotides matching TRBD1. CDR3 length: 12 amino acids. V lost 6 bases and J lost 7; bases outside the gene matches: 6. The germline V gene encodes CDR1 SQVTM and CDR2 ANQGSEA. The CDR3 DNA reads TGCAGCGTCGGGACAGGGAAAAGTGGCTACACCTTC. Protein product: CSVGTGKSGYTF.

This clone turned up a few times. The CDR3 DNA reads as TGTGCCAGCAGTCCCGCCAACGGCTATGGCTACACCTTC. This encodes CASSPANGYGYTF. The genes are TRBV12-3 or TRBV12-4 and TRBJ1-2; D call uncertain. The CDR3 extends over 13 amino acids. The V gene lost 5 bases and the J gene lost 4 bases, with 11 bases spanning the gap.

CDR3 DNA sequence: TGTGCCAGCAGCCTGTCGGCGGTTAACTATGGCTACACCTTC. It specifies CASSLSAVNYGYTF. The rearrangement joins TRBV7-2 to TRBJ1-2; D remains ambiguous. CDR1 is SGHTA and CDR2 is FQGNSA in the germline V gene. The CDR3 is 14 residues long. V was trimmed by 5 bases and J by 1 base, leaving 11 bases between them.

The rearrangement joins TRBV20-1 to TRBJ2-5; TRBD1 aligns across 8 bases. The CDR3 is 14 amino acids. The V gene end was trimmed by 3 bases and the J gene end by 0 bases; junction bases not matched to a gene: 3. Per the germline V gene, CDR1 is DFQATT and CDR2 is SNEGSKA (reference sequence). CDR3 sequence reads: CSASDRGHQETQYF. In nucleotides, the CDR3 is TGCAGTGCTAGTGACAGGGGCCACCAAGAGACCCAGTACTTC.

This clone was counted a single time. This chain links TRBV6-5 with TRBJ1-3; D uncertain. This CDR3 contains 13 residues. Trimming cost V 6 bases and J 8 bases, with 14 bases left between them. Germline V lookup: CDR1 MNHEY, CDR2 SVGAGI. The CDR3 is CASRRTNVDTIYF. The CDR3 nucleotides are TGTGCCAGCAGGAGGACTAACGTTGACACCATATATTTT.

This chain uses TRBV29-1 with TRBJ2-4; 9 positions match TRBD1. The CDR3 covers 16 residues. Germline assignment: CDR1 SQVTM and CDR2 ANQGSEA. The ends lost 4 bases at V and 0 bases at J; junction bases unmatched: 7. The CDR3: CSVAGGQGVAKNIQYF. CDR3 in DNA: TGCAGCGTTGCGGGGGGACAGGGAGTAGCCAAAAACATTCAGTACTTC.

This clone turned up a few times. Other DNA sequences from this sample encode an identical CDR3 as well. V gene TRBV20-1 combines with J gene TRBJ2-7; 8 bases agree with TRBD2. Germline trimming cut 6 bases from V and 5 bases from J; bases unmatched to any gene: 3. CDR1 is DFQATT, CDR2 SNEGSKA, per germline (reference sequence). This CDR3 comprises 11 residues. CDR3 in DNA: TGCAGTGCCCGGGGGGGACACGAGCAGTACTTC. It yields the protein CSARGGHEQYF.

CDR3 residues: CSVGRTDTEAFF. The CDR3 nucleotides read TGCAGCGTTGGGAGGACAGACACTGAAGCTTTCTTT. The chain carries TRBV29-1 and TRBJ1-1; the D gene is possibly TRBD1 (6 bases). The V gene lost 4 bases and the J gene lost 3 bases, with 9 bases spanning the gap. Germline CDR1 SQVTM, CDR2 ANQGSEA. The CDR3 contains 12 residues.

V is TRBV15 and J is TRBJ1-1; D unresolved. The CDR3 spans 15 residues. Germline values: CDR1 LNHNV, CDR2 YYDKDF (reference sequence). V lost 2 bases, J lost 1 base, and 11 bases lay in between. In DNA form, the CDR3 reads TGTGCCACCAGCAGAAGTTCGCTGAGGAACACTGAAGCTTTCTTT. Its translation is CATSRSSLRNTEAFF.

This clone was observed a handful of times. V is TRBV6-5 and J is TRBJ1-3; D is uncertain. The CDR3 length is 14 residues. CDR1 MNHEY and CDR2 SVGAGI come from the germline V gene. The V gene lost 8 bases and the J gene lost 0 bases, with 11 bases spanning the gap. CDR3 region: CASCPRSSGNTIYF. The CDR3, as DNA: TGTGCCAGCTGTCCACGCAGCTCTGGAAACACCATATATTTT.

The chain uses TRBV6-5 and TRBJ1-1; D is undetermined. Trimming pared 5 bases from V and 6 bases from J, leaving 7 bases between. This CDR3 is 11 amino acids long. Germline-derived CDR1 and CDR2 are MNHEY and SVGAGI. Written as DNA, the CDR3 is TGTGCCAGCAGTCCTCGGTCTGAAGCTTTCTTT. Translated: CASSPRSEAFF.

Here the CDR3 reads CASADRDGYEQYF. The CDR3 nucleotides are TGTGCCAGCGCGGACAGGGACGGCTACGAGCAGTACTTC. The J gene is TRBJ2-7, the V gene TRBV11-3, with TRBD1 matching over 8 bases. Germline CDR1 is SGHNT and CDR2 is YENEEA. The CDR3 spans 13 residues. V shed 8 bases and J 3 bases; nucleotides not matched to a gene: 6.

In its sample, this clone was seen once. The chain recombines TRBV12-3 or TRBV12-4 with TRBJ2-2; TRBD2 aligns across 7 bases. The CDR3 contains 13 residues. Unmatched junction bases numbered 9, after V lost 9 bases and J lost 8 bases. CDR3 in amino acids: CARAGPVPGELFF. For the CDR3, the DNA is TGTGCCAGAGCGGGGCCCGTTCCGGGGGAGCTGTTTTTT.

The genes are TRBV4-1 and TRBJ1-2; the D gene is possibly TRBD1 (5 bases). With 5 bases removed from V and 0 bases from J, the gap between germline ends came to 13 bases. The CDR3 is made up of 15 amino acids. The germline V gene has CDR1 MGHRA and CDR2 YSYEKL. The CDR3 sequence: CASSGNRPPNYGYTF. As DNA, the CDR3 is TGCGCCAGCAGCGGAAACAGGCCCCCTAACTATGGCTACACCTTC.

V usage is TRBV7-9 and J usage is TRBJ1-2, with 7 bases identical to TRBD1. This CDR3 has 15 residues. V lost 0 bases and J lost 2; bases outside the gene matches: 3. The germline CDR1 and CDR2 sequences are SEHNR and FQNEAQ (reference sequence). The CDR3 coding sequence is TGTGCCAGCAGCTTAGCGGGACAGTTCAACTATGGCTACACCTTC. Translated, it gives CASSLAGQFNYGYTF.

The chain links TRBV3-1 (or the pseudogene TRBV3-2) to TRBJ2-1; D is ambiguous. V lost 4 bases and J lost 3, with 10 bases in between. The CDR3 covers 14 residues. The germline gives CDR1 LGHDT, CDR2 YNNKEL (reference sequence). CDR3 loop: CASSPFGSYNEQFF. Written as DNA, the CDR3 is TGTGCCAGCAGCCCTTTTGGCAGCTACAATGAGCAGTTCTTC.

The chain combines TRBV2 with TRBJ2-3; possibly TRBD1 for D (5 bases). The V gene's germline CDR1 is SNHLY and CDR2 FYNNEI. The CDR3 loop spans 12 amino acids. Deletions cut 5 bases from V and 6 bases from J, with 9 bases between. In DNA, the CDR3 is TGTGCCAGCAGTTTGACAGCTGATACGCAGTATTTT. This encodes CASSLTADTQYF.

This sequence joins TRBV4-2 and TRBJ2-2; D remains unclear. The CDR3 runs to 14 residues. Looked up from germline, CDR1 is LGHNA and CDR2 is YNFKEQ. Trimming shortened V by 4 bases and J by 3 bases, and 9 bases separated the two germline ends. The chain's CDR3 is CASSPPPDTGELFF. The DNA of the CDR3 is TGTGCCAGCAGCCCCCCCCCGGACACCGGGGAGCTGTTTTTT.